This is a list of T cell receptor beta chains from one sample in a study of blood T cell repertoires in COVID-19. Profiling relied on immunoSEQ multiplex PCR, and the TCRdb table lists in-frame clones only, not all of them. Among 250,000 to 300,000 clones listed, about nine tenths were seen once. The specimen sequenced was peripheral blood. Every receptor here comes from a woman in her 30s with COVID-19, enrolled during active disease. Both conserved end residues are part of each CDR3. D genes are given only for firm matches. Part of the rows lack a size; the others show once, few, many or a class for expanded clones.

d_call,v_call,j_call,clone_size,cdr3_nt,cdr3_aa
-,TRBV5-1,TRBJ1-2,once,TGCGCCAGCAGCGGAAGTAGGGCAGGGGAAGGCTACACCTTC,CASSGSRAGEGYTF
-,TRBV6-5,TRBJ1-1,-,TGTGCCAGCAGTTACTCGACTGGGAACACTGAAGCTTTCTTT,CASSYSTGNTEAFF
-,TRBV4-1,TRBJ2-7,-,TGCGCCAGCAGCCTCCAGGAGCAGTACTTC,CASSLQEQYF
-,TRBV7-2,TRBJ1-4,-,TGTGCCAGCAGCTTATTCGAAACGACGGGTAGTTTCGGGAAACTGTTTTTT,CASSLFETTGSFGKLFF
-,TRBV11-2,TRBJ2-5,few,TGTGCCAGCAGCTCGAGGGAGGCCCAGTACTTC,CASSSREAQYF
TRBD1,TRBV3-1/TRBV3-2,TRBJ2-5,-,TGTGCCAGCAGCGTCCCCACGGACAGGTTTCGTGGGGAGACCCAGTACTTC,CASSVPTDRFRGETQYF
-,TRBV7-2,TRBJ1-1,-,TGTGCCAGCAGCTATTCGGGGAGGGACACTGAAGCTTTCTTT,CASSYSGRDTEAFF
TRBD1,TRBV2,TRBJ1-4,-,TGTGCCAGCAGCTGGATTGACAGGGCGGGTGAAAAACTGTTTTTT,CASSWIDRAGEKLFF
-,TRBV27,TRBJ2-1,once,TGTGCCAGCAGTTTATCGCCCGGGGTCAATGAGCAGTTCTTC,CASSLSPGVNEQFF
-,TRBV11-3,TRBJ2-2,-,TGTGCCAGCAGCTTAACGGGTGCCGGGGAGCTGTTTTTT,CASSLTGAGELFF
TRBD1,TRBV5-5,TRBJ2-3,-,TGTGCCAGCAGCCACCTACAGGGGCCCATGGATACGCAGTATTTT,CASSHLQGPMDTQYF
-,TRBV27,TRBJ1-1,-,TGTGCCAGCAGGGACAGTAGAATGACTGAAGCTTTCTTT,CASRDSRMTEAFF
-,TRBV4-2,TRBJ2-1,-,TGTGCCAGCAGCCAAGACCCCGGGGGCAATGAGCAGTTCTTC,CASSQDPGGNEQFF
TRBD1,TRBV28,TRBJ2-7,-,TGTGCCAGCAGCCTGGCTGGGACAGGGGTCTACGAGCAGTACTTC,CASSLAGTGVYEQYF
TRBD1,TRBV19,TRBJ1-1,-,TGTGCCAGTCGGACAGGGGGGAACACTGAAGCTTTCTTT,CASRTGGNTEAFF
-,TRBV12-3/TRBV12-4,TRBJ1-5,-,TGTGCCAGCAGTCCTCGGGGGTGGCAGCCCCAGCATTTT,CASSPRGWQPQHF
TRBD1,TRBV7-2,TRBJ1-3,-,TGTGCCAGCAGCCCACAGGGGGCCGGAAACACCATATATTTT,CASSPQGAGNTIYF
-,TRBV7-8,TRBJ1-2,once,TGTGCCAGCAGCTTAGAGGACAGCGGTGGCTACACCTTC,CASSLEDSGGYTF
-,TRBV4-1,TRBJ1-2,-,TGCGCCAGCAGCCAAGATCCGGCGGCAGGGGAGAATGGCTACACCTTC,CASSQDPAAGENGYTF
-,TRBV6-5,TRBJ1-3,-,TGTGCCAGCAGTTTACATACCTCTGGAAACACCATATATTTT,CASSLHTSGNTIYF
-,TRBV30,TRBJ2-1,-,TGTGCCTGGAGCCTAGGGGCCCTCTGGGGTAATGAGCAGTTCTTC,CAWSLGALWGNEQFF
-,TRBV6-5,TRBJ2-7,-,TGTGCCAGCAGCCGCGACTTGGGTAGTGGCGAGCAGTACTTC,CASSRDLGSGEQYF
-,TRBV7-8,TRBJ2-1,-,TGTGCCAGCAGCTCCCTGGGGCGGGGGCGGTCCCTTTACAATGAGCAGTTCTTC,CASSSLGRGRSLYNEQFF
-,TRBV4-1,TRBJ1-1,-,TGCGCCAGCAGCCAAGTTGGCAGGCTAAGGCGGAACAGGACTGAAGCTTTCTTT,CASSQVGRLRRNRTEAFF
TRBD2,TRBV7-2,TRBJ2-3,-,TGTGCCAGCAGCTCGGGGACTAGCCGCACAGATACGCAGTATTTT,CASSSGTSRTDTQYF
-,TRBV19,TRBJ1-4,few,TGTGCCAGTAGTCCTAGCCCGACAGGAGATAATGAAAAACTGTTTTTT,CASSPSPTGDNEKLFF
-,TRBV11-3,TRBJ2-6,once,TGTGCCAGCAGCTCCCGAGCTGGGGCCAACGTCCTGACTTTC,CASSSRAGANVLTF
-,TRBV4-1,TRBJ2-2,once,TGCGCCAGCAGTCCGACAGGCTCTTCGAACACCGGGGAGCTGTTTTTT,CASSPTGSSNTGELFF
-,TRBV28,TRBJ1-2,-,TGTGCCAGCAGTTTATCTGACTATGGCTACACCTTC,CASSLSDYGYTF
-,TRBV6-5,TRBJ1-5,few,TGTGCCAGCAGTTACTCGCTAGATCAGCCCCAGCATTTT,CASSYSLDQPQHF
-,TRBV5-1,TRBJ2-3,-,TGCGCCAGCAGCCAAAGGCTCCAGCGCCGCAGCACAGATACGCAGTATTTT,CASSQRLQRRSTDTQYF
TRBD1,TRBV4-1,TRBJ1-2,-,TGCGCCAGCAGCCACAACCTACAGGGGGCGTTTGGCTACACCTTC,CASSHNLQGAFGYTF
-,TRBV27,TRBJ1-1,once,TGTGCCAGCAGTTTTGGGGCATTTCGAGAAGCTTTCTTT,CASSFGAFREAFF
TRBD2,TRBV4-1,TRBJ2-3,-,TGCGCCAGCAGCCAAGGGAAGCGGGGGGACACAGATACGCAGTATTTT,CASSQGKRGDTDTQYF
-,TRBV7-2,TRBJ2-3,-,TGTGCCAGCAGCGCCACTAGCCTTTTCCGCACAGATACGCAGTATTTT,CASSATSLFRTDTQYF
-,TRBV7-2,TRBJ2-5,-,TGTGCCAGCAGCTTCCGGGGGACCCAGTACTTC,CASSFRGTQYF
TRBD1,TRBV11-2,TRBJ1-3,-,TGTGCCAGCAGCTACCCAGGGGGATACTCTGGAAACACCATATATTTT,CASSYPGGYSGNTIYF
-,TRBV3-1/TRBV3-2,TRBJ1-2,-,TGTGCCAGCAGCTTTAAAAGGGGTAGAGTATCTTATGGCTACACCTTC,CASSFKRGRVSYGYTF
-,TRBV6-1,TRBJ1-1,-,TGTGCCAGCAGTGACCCGGGGGGTCGGACTGAAGCTTTCTTT,CASSDPGGRTEAFF
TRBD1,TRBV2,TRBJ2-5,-,TGTGCCAGCAGTGGGACAGGCCAAGAGACCCAGTACTTC,CASSGTGQETQYF
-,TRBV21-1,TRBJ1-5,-,TGTGCCAGCAGCAAGCTCGTGCGGGGGCTCGTTCGCAATCAGCCCCAGCATTTT,CASSKLVRGLVRNQPQHF
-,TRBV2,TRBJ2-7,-,TGTGCCAGCAGTGAGCAAGTCAGGGCCGGGGAGCAGTACTTC,CASSEQVRAGEQYF
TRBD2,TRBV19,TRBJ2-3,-,TGTGCCAGTAGTATCTGGGGGGGGAACACAGATACGCAGTATTTT,CASSIWGGNTDTQYF
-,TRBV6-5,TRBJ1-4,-,TGTGCCAGCAGGATCAGTGAAAAACTGTTTTTT,CASRISEKLFF
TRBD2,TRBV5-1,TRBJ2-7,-,TGCGCCAGCAGCTTGGCCGCTAGCGGTGGGGAGCAGTACTTC,CASSLAASGGEQYF
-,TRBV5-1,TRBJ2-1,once,TGCGCCAGTACCAGGGCCGAATACAATGAGCAGTTCTTC,CASTRAEYNEQFF
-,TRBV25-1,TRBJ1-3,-,TGTGCCAGCAGTGAATCTGTAGCGGGGGGAAACACCATATATTTT,CASSESVAGGNTIYF
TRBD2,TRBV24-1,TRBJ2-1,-,TGTGCCACCAGTGACCCTCTAGCGGGGGGTGCCAATGAGCAGTTCTTC,CATSDPLAGGANEQFF
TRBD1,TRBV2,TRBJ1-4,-,TGTGCCAGCAGTGTTGACAGGGGATATGAAAAACTGTTTTTT,CASSVDRGYEKLFF
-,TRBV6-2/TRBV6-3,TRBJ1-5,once,TGTGCCAGCAGTTACTCGATAAACAGGGACGAGCCCCAGCATTTT,CASSYSINRDEPQHF
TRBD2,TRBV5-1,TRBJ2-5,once,TGCGCCAGCAGCTTAGGTCCCGGGACTAGCGAGGAGACCCAGTACTTC,CASSLGPGTSEETQYF
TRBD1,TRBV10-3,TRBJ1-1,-,TGTGCCATCAGGAAACAGGGGGCATTGGGCACTGAAGCTTTCTTT,CAIRKQGALGTEAFF
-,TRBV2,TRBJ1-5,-,TGTGCCAGCAGCGCAGGGGTTTTGGGTCAGCCCCAGCATTTT,CASSAGVLGQPQHF
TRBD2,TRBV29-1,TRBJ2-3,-,TGCAGCGTTACCGGGGGGTCGGATACGCAGTATTTT,CSVTGGSDTQYF
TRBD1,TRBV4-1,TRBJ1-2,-,TGCGCCAGCAGCCTAGACAGGGGCGGCTATGGCTACACCTTC,CASSLDRGGYGYTF